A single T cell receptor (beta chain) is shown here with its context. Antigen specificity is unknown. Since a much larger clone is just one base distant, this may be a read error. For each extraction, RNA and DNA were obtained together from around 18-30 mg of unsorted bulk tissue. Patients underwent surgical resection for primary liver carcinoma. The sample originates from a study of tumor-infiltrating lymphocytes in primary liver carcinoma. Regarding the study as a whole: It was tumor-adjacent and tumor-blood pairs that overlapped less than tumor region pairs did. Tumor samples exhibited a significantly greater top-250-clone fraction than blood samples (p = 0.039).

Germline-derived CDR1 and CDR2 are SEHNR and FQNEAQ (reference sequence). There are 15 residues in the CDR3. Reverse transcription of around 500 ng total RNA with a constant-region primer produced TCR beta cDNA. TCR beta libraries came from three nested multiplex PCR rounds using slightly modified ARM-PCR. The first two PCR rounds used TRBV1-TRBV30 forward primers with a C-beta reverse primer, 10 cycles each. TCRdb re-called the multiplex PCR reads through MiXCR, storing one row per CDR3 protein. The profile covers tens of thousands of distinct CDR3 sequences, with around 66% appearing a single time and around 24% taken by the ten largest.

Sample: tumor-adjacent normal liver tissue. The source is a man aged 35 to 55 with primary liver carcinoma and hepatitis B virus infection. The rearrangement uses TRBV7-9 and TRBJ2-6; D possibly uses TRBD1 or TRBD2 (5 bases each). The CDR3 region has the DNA TGTGCCAGCAGCCATGGGAGCTCTGGGGCCAACGTCATGACTTTC. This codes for CASSHGSSGANVMTF.